These 26 T cell receptor beta chains share one sample of origin, sequenced in a study of shared clonotypes between healthy human individuals. The method was immunoSEQ multiplex PCR; TCRdb's version includes in-frame clones alone and lacks a portion of them. The profile shows roughly 2.2 million clones, about 90% of them singletons. Sequences were obtained from naive CD4+ T cells from PBMCs. The subset was: CD45RA+ positively selected. These receptor sequences come from a man younger than 35 in good health. Some clones in this sample may be carry-over from other donors' samples.

The chain recombines TRBV29-1 with TRBJ2-4, with D perhaps TRBD2 (5 bases). CDR1 and CDR2 from the germline V gene are SQVTM and ANQGSEA. Trimming pared 1 base from V and 6 bases from J, leaving 7 bases between. The CDR3 has 12 amino acids. The CDR3 protein is CSVEGRGNIQYF. CDR3 coding DNA: TGCAGCGTTGAAGGTCGGGGAAACATTCAGTACTTC. The whole variable domain, remainder taken from reference TRBV29-1 and TRBJ2-4, is SAVISQKPSRDICQRGTSLTIQCQVDSQVTMMFWYRQQPGQSLTLIATANQGSEATYESGFVIDKFPISRPNLTFSTLTVSNMSPEDSSIYLCSVEGRGNIQYFGAGTRLSVL.

The CDR3 DNA reads as TGTGCCAGCAGCTTACCCAGCGGGAGAAACACCGGGGAGCTGTTTTTT. It yields the protein CASSLPSGRNTGELFF. This chain links TRBV7-8 with TRBJ2-2, with 8 bases matching TRBD2. The CDR3 covers 16 residues. Germline CDR1 SGHVS, CDR2 FQNEAQ. J gave up 2 bases and V 2 bases, and 4 bases lay outside the gene matches.

The rearrangement joins TRBV11-2 to TRBJ2-1, with 9 bases fitting TRBD2. Germline CDR1 reads SGHAT; CDR2 reads FQNNGV. This CDR3 region has 16 residues. V shed 5 bases, J shed 9 bases, and the junction held 14 bases outside the gene matches. In nucleotides, the CDR3 is TGTGCCAGCAGCCCCCGCGCTAGCGGGATCTTATCTGAGCAGTTCTTC. Translation: CASSPRASGILSEQFF.

The V and J genes are TRBV7-9 and TRBJ1-5; no clear D. This CDR3 contains 14 residues. V was clipped by 5 bases and J by 0 bases, with 8 bases between them. CDR1 is SEHNR and CDR2 is FQNEAQ in the germline V gene (reference sequence). The CDR3 sequence: CASSERDSNQPQHF. CDR3 in DNA: TGTGCCAGCAGCGAACGTGATAGCAATCAGCCCCAGCATTTT.

DNA for the CDR3: TGTGCCAGCAGCTCCCCAAGACTAGCGGGAGGGCTGGCGGCCTACAATGAGCAGTTCTTC. As protein: CASSSPRLAGGLAAYNEQFF. The chain has TRBV13 and TRBJ2-1; 14 bases match TRBD2. The CDR3 sequence is 20 residues long. J lost 2 bases, V lost 4 bases, and 13 bases had no gene match. The germline V gene encodes CDR1 PRHDT and CDR2 FYEKMQ (reference sequence).

This clone came up a few times. The V and J genes are TRBV2 and TRBJ2-6; no definite D call. The germline V and J ends were trimmed by 6 bases and 12 bases, with 12 bases remaining between them. CDR1 and CDR2 (germline): SNHLY, FYNNEI. This CDR3 contains 12 residues. The CDR3 is CASSPIISVLTF. Written as DNA, the CDR3 is TGTGCCAGCAGCCCGATTATAAGCGTCCTGACTTTC.

V gene TRBV14 combines with J gene TRBJ1-5; the D is unclear. CDR3 size: 13 residues. V lost 3 bases and J 4 bases, leaving 7 bases between the germline ends. Per the germline V gene, CDR1 is SGHDN and CDR2 is FVKESK. CDR3 amino acids: CASSHGPNQPQHF. CDR3 DNA sequence: TGTGCCAGCAGCCATGGGCCAAATCAGCCCCAGCATTTT.

As to this clone: The sample holds other DNA sequences that translate to the same CDR3. The chain is built from TRBV5-1 and TRBJ2-1; 12 bases are shared with TRBD2. V shed 2 bases and J 8 bases; nucleotides not matched to a gene: 2. Germline lookup yields CDR1 SGHRS and CDR2 YFSETQ. The CDR3 covers 14 residues. In DNA, the CDR3 is TGCGCCAGCAGCTTACTAGCGGGAGGAGATGAGCAGTTCTTC. Translation gives CASSLLAGGDEQFF.

The chain joins TRBV7-8 to TRBJ2-1; the match to TRBD2 covers 9 bases. The length of the CDR3 is 14 residues. J lost 8 bases, V lost 6 bases, and 8 bases had no gene match. CDR1 is SGHVS, CDR2 FQNEAQ, per germline. The CDR3 protein is CASSTGGRGYEQFF. The CDR3 nucleotides are TGTGCCAGCAGTACTGGCGGGAGGGGTTATGAGCAGTTCTTC.

This clone was observed a single time. The chain links TRBV7-3 to TRBJ2-5; 10 bases are a match to TRBD2. V dropped 4 bases and J dropped 7; count of bases not matched to a gene: 0. The CDR3 spans 12 residues. Germline CDR1 is SGHTA and CDR2 is FQGTGA. Here the CDR3 DNA reads TGTGCCAGCAGCTCTAGCGGGGGGACCCAGTACTTC. Translation: CASSSSGGTQYF. Combining the CDR3 with reference TRBV7-3 and TRBJ2-5 gives the whole variable domain GAGVSQTPSNKVTEKGKYVELRCDPISGHTALYWYRQSLGQGPEFLIYFQGTGAADDSGLPNDRFFAVRPEGSVSTLKIQRTERGDSAVYLCASSSSGGTQYFGPGTRLLVL.

The gene calls are TRBV5-1 and TRBJ2-3, with TRBD1 identical over 7 bases. After removal of 0 bases from V and 4 bases from J, the junction contained 8 bases not matched to a gene. In germline, CDR1 is SGHRS, CDR2 YFSETQ. CDR3 length equals 16 residues. The DNA for the CDR3 is TGCGCCAGCAGCTTGGGACAGTCCCAGGGGGCAGATACGCAGTATTTT. Protein: CASSLGQSQGADTQYF. Together with reference TRBV5-1 and TRBJ2-3, the CDR3 gives the full variable domain: KAGVTQTPRYLIKTRGQQVTLSCSPISGHRSVSWYQQTPGQGLQFLFEYFSETQRNKGNFPGRFSGRQFSNSRSEMNVSTLELGDSALYLCASSLGQSQGADTQYFGPGTRLTVL.

The rearrangement links TRBV5-1 to TRBJ1-5; no clear D gene. The ends were cut back, 0 bases at V and 0 bases at J, with 7 bases in the middle. This CDR3 comprises 15 residues. The V gene's germline CDR1 is SGHRS and CDR2 YFSETQ. The CDR3 is CASSLGGFSNQPQHF. CDR3 sequence (DNA): TGCGCCAGCAGCTTGGGAGGGTTTAGCAATCAGCCCCAGCATTTT.

The chain joins TRBV19 to TRBJ2-5; D tentatively reads TRBD1 or TRBD2 (5 bases each). Trimming removed 4 bases from V and 2 bases from J, with 11 bases in between. The CDR3 spans 14 residues. Germline lookup yields CDR1 LNHDA and CDR2 SQIVND (reference sequence). The CDR3 nucleotides read TGTGCCAGTAGTACACCGGGGCTTCAAGAGACCCAGTACTTC. Protein sequence: CASSTPGLQETQYF. Full variable domain (outside the CDR3, taken from reference TRBV19 and TRBJ2-5): DGGITQSPKYLFRKEGQNVTLSCEQNLNHDAMYWYRQDPGQGLRLIYYSQIVNDFQKGDIAEGYSVSREKKESFPLTVTSAQKNPTAFYLCASSTPGLQETQYFGPGTRLLVL.

This clone was counted only a few times. V usage is TRBV10-3 and J usage is TRBJ1-5; D gene unclear. Germline lookup yields CDR1 ENHRY and CDR2 SYGVKD. This CDR3 comprises 13 residues. The V end lost 10 bases, the J end lost 0 bases, and 10 bases lay between the germline ends. The CDR3 DNA reads as TGTGCCACGGAAGAGGATAGCAATCAGCCCCAGCATTTT. Translation gives CATEEDSNQPQHF.

The V and J genes are TRBV28 and TRBJ2-1; 11 bases agree with TRBD2. Germline V gene lookup returns CDR1 MDHEN and CDR2 SYDVKM. This CDR3 has 14 amino acids. V lost 8 bases to trimming and J lost 7 bases; unmatched junction nucleotides: 7. This CDR3 is CASLVAGGKNEQFF. The CDR3 nucleotides are TGTGCCAGCCTCGTAGCGGGAGGGAAGAATGAGCAGTTCTTC.

V usage is TRBV7-9 and J usage is TRBJ2-5, with D perhaps matching TRBD2 (5 bases). Germline V gives CDR1 SEHNR, CDR2 FQNEAQ (reference sequence). The CDR3 is 14 amino acids. V was trimmed by 5 bases and J by 4 bases, leaving 14 bases between them. The CDR3 coding sequence is TGTGCCAGCAGCCGACCCCCCGCGGGAGAGACCCAGTACTTC. This translates into CASSRPPAGETQYF.

The chain uses TRBV15 and TRBJ1-4; TRBD1 aligns across 12 bases. Unmatched junction bases numbered 3, after V lost 3 bases and J lost 7 bases. The germline V gene has CDR1 LNHNV and CDR2 YYDKDF (reference sequence). This CDR3 comprises 15 residues. This chain's CDR3 is CATSRGQGAGEKLFF. The CDR3 DNA sequence: TGTGCCACCAGCAGGGGACAGGGGGCCGGTGAAAAACTGTTTTTT.

The table lists this clone with a count of one. The same CDR3 can be traced to other DNA sequences in this sample. The chain joins TRBV30 to TRBJ2-5, with D possibly matching TRBD1 (5 bases). The germline V and J ends were trimmed by 2 bases and 4 bases, with 8 bases remaining between them. The CDR3 contains 12 residues. In germline, CDR1 is GTSNPN, CDR2 SVGIG (reference sequence). The CDR3 DNA sequence: TGTGCCTGGAGTCGTCAGGGAGAGACCCAGTACTTC. Its protein is CAWSRQGETQYF.

This clone showed up just once. The chain combines TRBV5-1 with TRBJ2-7; no reliable D call. Germline loops: CDR1 SGHRS, CDR2 YFSETQ. CDR3 length equals 15 residues. The V end lost 1 base, the J end lost 0 bases, and 11 bases lay between the germline ends. The CDR3 region is CASSLIDTSSYEQYF. The CDR3 DNA sequence: TGCGCCAGCAGCTTGATCGACACCAGCTCCTACGAGCAGTACTTC.

The J gene is TRBJ1-3, the V gene TRBV6-6, with a possible D match to TRBD1 (6 bases). This CDR3 is built from 15 residues. Deletions cut 6 bases from V and 4 bases from J, with 16 bases between. The germline V gene encodes CDR1 MNHNY and CDR2 SVGAGI (reference sequence). CDR3 loop: CASSPSRGAGNTIYF. CDR3 DNA sequence: TGTGCCAGCAGCCCATCCAGGGGAGCCGGAAACACCATATATTTT.

The chain is built from TRBV6-5 and TRBJ2-1, with TRBD1 identical over 8 bases. V was pared by 11 bases and J by 7 bases, with 7 bases of the junction left unmatched. CDR3 length: 12 residues. Germline CDR1 is MNHEY and CDR2 is SVGAGI. The CDR3 loop reads CAAWDRSNEQFF. The CDR3 DNA reads as TGTGCCGCTTGGGACAGGTCGAATGAGCAGTTCTTC.

The V call is TRBV5-4, the J call TRBJ2-3; D ambiguous. The CDR3 loop spans 15 amino acids. The V and J ends lost 0 bases and 0 bases respectively, with 8 bases between them. CDR1 is SGHNT and CDR2 is YYREEE in the germline V gene (reference sequence). CDR3 sequence reads: CASSLVTTSTDTQYF. CDR3 bases: TGTGCCAGCAGCTTGGTCACAACTAGCACAGATACGCAGTATTTT.

V and J are TRBV6-6 and TRBJ1-4; tentatively, D is TRBD1 (5 bases). The CDR3 is 14 residues long. Germline V gives CDR1 MNHNY, CDR2 SVGAGI (reference sequence). Trimming left V 6 bases short and J 5 bases short, with 13 bases between. The CDR3 coding sequence is TGTGCCAGCAGGTTGGGCAGGGTGAATGAAAAACTGTTTTTT. Translation: CASRLGRVNEKLFF.

The gene calls are TRBV28 and TRBJ1-2, with D possibly being TRBD1 (5 bases). Trimming left V 5 bases short and J 4 bases short, with 17 bases between. Germline V gene lookup returns CDR1 MDHEN and CDR2 SYDVKM. This CDR3 comprises 15 residues. The CDR3 here is CASSLGTEGTYGYTF. Here the CDR3 DNA reads TGTGCCAGCAGTCTAGGGACCGAGGGAACCTATGGCTACACCTTC.

The CDR3 nucleotides are TGTGCCAGCAGTCAACTAGACAGGGGGCTGGGGACTGAAGCTTTCTTT. Encoded protein: CASSQLDRGLGTEAFF. The chain uses TRBV28 and TRBJ1-1; 10 positions match TRBD1. The length of the CDR3 is 16 residues. V shed 5 bases and J 5 bases; nucleotides not matched to a gene: 11. Germline CDR1 reads MDHEN; CDR2 reads SYDVKM. Together with reference TRBV28 and TRBJ1-1, the CDR3 gives the full variable domain: DVKVTQSSRYLVKRTGEKVFLECVQDMDHENMFWYRQDPGLGLRLIYFSYDVKMKEKGDIPEGYSVSREKKERFSLILESASTNQTSMYLCASSQLDRGLGTEAFFGQGTRLTVV.

The CDR3 region has the DNA TGTGCCAGCAGCCCGGGGACGGTGCAAAATAGCAATCAGCCCCAGCATTTT. It is translated as CASSPGTVQNSNQPQHF. This rearrangement joins TRBV5-5 to TRBJ1-5; a possible D gene is TRBD1 (5 bases). Germline-derived CDR1 and CDR2 are SGHKS and YYEKEE (reference sequence). The CDR3 is 17 amino acids. V lost 4 bases, J lost 0 bases, and 17 bases lay in between.